The 8 T cell receptor beta chains listed next were all sequenced from one sample in a study of metastatic and nonmetastatic thyroid tumors. Every patient underwent thyroid surgery untreated. TCRdb re-called the PCR reads through MiXCR. The table shows roughly 7,000 clones, with under 30% occurring only once. Sequencing was performed on tumor tissue. All receptors come from a female donor with papillary thyroid cancer or a benign thyroid nodule (not recorded which). Some clones in this sample may be carry-over from other donors' samples.

This clone turned up a few times. The chain recombines TRBV6-2 or TRBV6-3 with TRBJ2-6; D not certain. CDR1 is MNHEY, CDR2 SVGEGT, per germline. V lost 2 bases, J lost 0 bases, and 2 bases lay in between. CDR3 length equals 14 residues. Here the CDR3 reads CASSYSSGANVLTF. CDR3 DNA: TGTGCCAGCAGTTACAGCTCTGGGGCCAACGTCCTGACTTTC.

This clone came up a few times. The chain uses TRBV6-2 or TRBV6-3 and TRBJ1-2; the D gene is possibly TRBD1 (6 bases). Germline values: CDR1 MNHEY, CDR2 SVGEGT. V dropped 6 bases and J dropped 5 bases, with 16 bases sitting between them. The CDR3 has 14 amino acids. The CDR3 is CASSLEPGVYGYTF. The DNA for the CDR3 is TGTGCCAGCAGCTTAGAGCCAGGGGTATATGGCTACACCTTC.

This clone was picked up many times. The chain joins TRBV29-1 to TRBJ2-5; either TRBD1 or TRBD2 may fit D (5 bases each). Deletions cut 5 bases from V and 1 base from J, with 14 bases between. This CDR3 comprises 14 residues. Per germline, CDR1 SQVTM and CDR2 ANQGSEA. The CDR3 loop is CSVSFRGPQETQYF. As DNA, the CDR3 is TGCAGCGTTAGTTTTCGGGGACCCCAAGAGACCCAGTACTTC.

This clone was seen ten or more times. The CDR3 protein is CASSQYGTGTGELFF. In DNA form, the CDR3 reads TGCGCCAGCAGCCAATACGGGACGGGCACCGGGGAGCTGTTTTTT. This chain uses TRBV4-1 with TRBJ2-2; D may be TRBD1 or TRBD2 (5 bases each). V shed 2 bases and J shed 4 bases, with 11 bases lying between them. The CDR3 spans 15 residues. Germline values: CDR1 MGHRA, CDR2 YSYEKL.

By share, this clone ranks as medium-sized. This rearrangement joins TRBV11-2 to TRBJ2-1; D not resolved. CDR1 is SGHAT and CDR2 is FQNNGV in the germline V gene. The germline V and J ends were trimmed by 0 bases and 6 bases, with 9 bases remaining between them. CDR3 length: 14 amino acids. Here the CDR3 DNA reads TGTGCCAGCAGCTTAGACCCTAGAGCCAATGAGCAGTTCTTC. Residues: CASSLDPRANEQFF.

The CDR3 bases are TGCGCCAGCAGCCAGAGTCCCCCAACCTACGAGCAGTACTTC. This translates into CASSQSPPTYEQYF. The genes are TRBV5-1 and TRBJ2-7; D is undetermined. The V end lost 4 bases, the J end lost 2 bases, and 13 bases lay between the germline ends. This CDR3 comprises 14 residues. Germline CDR1 is SGHRS and CDR2 is YFSETQ.

This clone occurred a few times. The rearrangement uses TRBV12-3 or TRBV12-4 and TRBJ2-7; D might be TRBD2 (6 bases). V lost 3 bases to trimming and J lost 6 bases, with 18 bases between them. The CDR3 sequence is 15 residues long. CDR3 residues: CASSFRLALAAEQYF. The CDR3 DNA follows: TGTGCCAGCAGTTTTCGCCTAGCGCTCGCTGCCGAGCAGTACTTC.

This clone was detected ten times or more. At one of its ends the junction is not consistent with the germline gene, which may arise from a read error. Other nucleotide sequences in the sample specify the same CDR3. CDR3 nucleotides: TGTGCCAGCAGTCACCGCCTGAACACTGAAGCTTCCTTT. Translation gives CASSHRLNTEASF. The chain couples TRBV6-1 to TRBJ1-1; D is undetermined. The CDR3 spans 13 residues. Germline loops: CDR1 MNHNS, CDR2 SASEGT.